The next 30 T cell receptor beta chains were all read from a single sample in a study of T cells after yellow fever vaccination. A single record per CDR3 protein comes from TCRdb applying MiXCR to the 5' RACE reads. The sample lists a few hundred thousand distinct CDR3 sequences; roughly 8% were seen once. Sequences were derived from PBMCs, sampled around 45 days after the first yellow fever vaccination. Receptors originate from a man aged 18 to 35 who received the YFV17D yellow fever vaccine.

The chain joins TRBV7-8 to TRBJ1-1; D ambiguous. The germline V gene has CDR1 SGHVS and CDR2 FQNEAQ. Trimming took off 2 bases at V and 0 bases at J, with 19 bases between the two ends. The length of the CDR3 is 18 residues. The DNA for the CDR3 is TGTGCCAGCAGCTTATTTGGCCCCGGCCGGGGAGTGAACACTGAAGCTTTCTTT. Translating gives CASSLFGPGRGVNTEAFF.

The genes are TRBV4-1 and TRBJ2-1; TRBD1 matches 7 bases. The germline CDR1 and CDR2 sequences are MGHRA and YSYEKL. The CDR3 consists of 19 residues. V was pared by 5 bases and J by 0 bases, with 16 bases of the junction left unmatched. CDR3 in amino acids: CASSTRTGQLLSSYNEQFF. CDR3 nucleotide sequence: TGCGCCAGCAGCACCCGGACAGGACAGCTCCTTAGCTCCTACAATGAGCAGTTCTTC.

This clonotype has only a few counts. CDR3 DNA sequence: TGTGCCAGCAGCCCGGATATCGGGGAGCTGTTTTTT. Amino acids: CASSPDIGELFF. The V call is TRBV3-1, the J call TRBJ2-2; D remains unclear. The CDR3 extends over 12 amino acids. V was clipped by 4 bases and J by 7 bases, with 7 bases between them. Germline V gene sequence: CDR1 LGHDT, CDR2 YNNKEL (reference sequence).

The V gene is TRBV12-3 or TRBV12-4, the J gene TRBJ2-7, with 11 bases identical to TRBD1. The V gene end was trimmed by 6 bases and the J gene end by 2 bases; junction bases not matched to a gene: 6. This CDR3 spans 15 amino acids. CDR3 sequence: CASSPDRGLPYEQYV. DNA for the CDR3: TGTGCCAGCAGCCCGGACAGGGGGCTTCCCTACGAGCAGTACGTC.

This clonotype was observed a handful of times. This chain joins TRBV5-1 and TRBJ2-3, with 7 bases identical to TRBD1. Germline trimming cut 4 bases from V and 5 bases from J; bases unmatched to any gene: 13. From germline, CDR1 is SGHRS and CDR2 YFSETQ. The length of the CDR3 is 16 residues. The CDR3 nucleotides read TGCGCCAGCAGCCCAAAGAGACAGGGTTCTCTAGATACGCAGTATTTT. It specifies CASSPKRQGSLDTQYF.

Note on this clonotype: This clone may be a read error of a much larger clone one base away. The chain couples TRBV12-3 or TRBV12-4 to TRBJ2-5, with 7 bases lining up with TRBD2. The CDR3 has 14 amino acids. Unmatched junction bases numbered 8, after V lost 6 bases and J lost 4 bases. The CDR3 here is CASSRDYTPETQYF. The CDR3 DNA follows: TGTGCCAGCAGCCGGGACTACACCCCAGAGACCCAGTACTTC.

Many counts were recorded for this clonotype. The J gene is TRBJ1-1, the V gene TRBV18; 7 bases fit TRBD1. CDR1 is KGHSH and CDR2 is LQKENI in the germline V gene. The CDR3 is 16 residues long. The V gene end was trimmed by 2 bases and the J gene end by 1 base; junction bases not matched to a gene: 7. CDR3 protein: CASSPAEQGQNTEAFF. CDR3 sequence (DNA): TGTGCCAGCTCACCAGCGGAACAGGGGCAGAACACTGAAGCTTTCTTT.

The J gene is TRBJ2-7, the V gene TRBV10-3, with 7 positions matching TRBD1. The germline gives CDR1 ENHRY, CDR2 SYGVKD. The V segment lost 0 bases and the J segment 6 bases; nucleotides outside the gene matches: 14. This CDR3 comprises 17 residues. CDR3 DNA sequence: TGTGCCATCAGTGAGTCGACGCGGGTAGGGGGCTGGCGCGAGCAGTACGTC. Translation: CAISESTRVGGWREQYV.

This clonotype was picked up a small number of times. This chain links TRBV5-1 with TRBJ2-6; D possibly matches TRBD1 or TRBD2 (5 bases each). Germline values: CDR1 SGHRS, CDR2 YFSETQ. The CDR3 spans 17 residues. Trimming took off 3 bases at V and 1 base at J, with 14 bases between the two ends. The CDR3, as DNA: TGCGCCAGCAGCTCTATCGGGACGTCGTCTGGGGCCAACGTCCTGACTTTC. Protein product: CASSSIGTSSGANVLTF.

This clonotype has a count of ten or more. CDR3 loop: CASSPPLSGAAETQYF. The CDR3 nucleotides are TGTGCCAGCTCACCACCGTTAAGTGGGGCCGCGGAGACCCAGTACTTC. The chain is built from TRBV18 and TRBJ2-5; D may be TRBD1 (5 bases). Trimming removed 0 bases at V and 5 bases at J, with 16 bases between. Germline V gene lookup returns CDR1 KGHSH and CDR2 LQKENI. This CDR3 spans 16 amino acids. The entire variable domain, with the rest obtained from reference TRBV18 and TRBJ2-5, is as follows: NAGVMQNPRHLVRRRGQEARLRCSPMKGHSHVYWYRQLPEEGLKFMVYLQKENIIDESGMPKERFSAEFPKEGPSILRIQQVVRGDSAAYFCASSPPLSGAAETQYFGPGTRLLVL.

This chain uses TRBV7-2 with TRBJ2-5, with a weak D call TRBD2 (6 bases). The CDR3 length is 16 residues. The V end lost 1 base, the J end lost 5 bases, and 17 bases lay between the germline ends. Germline loops: CDR1 SGHTA, CDR2 FQGNSA. In nucleotides, the CDR3 is TGTGCCAGCAGCTTAGAAAGCGGGCTACCCTCGGAGACCCAGTACTTC. This sequence encodes CASSLESGLPSETQYF. Complete variable domain (other parts from reference TRBV7-2 and TRBJ2-5): GAGVSQSPSNKVTEKGKDVELRCDPISGHTALYWYRQSLGQGLEFLIYFQGNSAPDKSGLPSDRFSAERTGGSVSTLTIQRTQQEDSAVYLCASSLESGLPSETQYFGPGTRLLVL.

This clonotype was seen more than once but under ten times. The chain combines TRBV5-5 with TRBJ2-2; TRBD2 might be the D (6 bases). In germline, CDR1 is SGHKS, CDR2 YYEKEE (reference sequence). V gave up 3 bases and J gave up 5 bases, with 17 bases separating them. CDR3 length equals 16 residues. The CDR3 here is CASSWGDSEGTGELFF. The CDR3 region has the DNA TGTGCCAGCAGCTGGGGGGACTCCGAAGGGACCGGGGAGCTGTTTTTT.

The chain uses TRBV6-1 and TRBJ1-2, with D hard to call. This CDR3 is 15 amino acids long. Germline values: CDR1 MNHNS, CDR2 SASEGT. V was pared by 6 bases and J by 4 bases, with 18 bases between. The CDR3 DNA sequence: TGTGCCAGCAGCCTGGGCCCTGTCGTTGTCTATGGCTACACCTTC. Translated: CASSLGPVVVYGYTF.

The chain employs TRBV6-2 or TRBV6-3 and TRBJ2-7; D is possibly TRBD2 (6 bases). The CDR3 loop spans 14 amino acids. The V gene's germline CDR1 is MNHEY and CDR2 SVGEGT. Trimming cost V 3 bases and J 4 bases, with 13 bases left between them. This CDR3 reads CASSYTAGKYEQYV. DNA for the CDR3: TGTGCCAGCAGTTATACGGCGGGGAAATACGAGCAGTACGTC.

This clonotype came up a few times. The rearrangement uses TRBV6-1 and TRBJ2-7; possibly TRBD1 for D (6 bases). V lost 6 bases, J lost 4 bases, and 13 bases lay in between. The CDR3 runs to 13 residues. Germline V lookup: CDR1 MNHNS, CDR2 SASEGT. The chain's CDR3 is CASRLTGTYEQYF. The CDR3 nucleotides read TGTGCCAGCAGACTAACAGGGACGTACGAGCAGTACTTC.

The chain links TRBV7-2 to TRBJ2-7, with no clear D. The V end lost 4 bases, the J end lost 2 bases, and 12 bases lay between the germline ends. This CDR3 contains 14 residues. Germline assignment: CDR1 SGHTA and CDR2 FQGNSA. The CDR3 bases are TGTGCCAGCAGCTCGATAACTTCCCCCTACGAGCAGTACGTC. It translates to CASSSITSPYEQYV.

J is TRBJ1-4 and V is TRBV4-1; D is ambiguous. This CDR3 contains 13 residues. V was cut by 1 base and J by 5 bases, with 5 bases left in between. The V gene's germline CDR1 is MGHRA and CDR2 YSYEKL. In DNA form, the CDR3 reads TGCGCCAGCAGCCAAGTGATGAATGAAAAACTGTTTTTT. Its translation is CASSQVMNEKLFF.

This clonotype was detected a few times. This sequence joins TRBV6-1 and TRBJ1-2; D is unclear. The CDR3 is 13 residues long. Germline CDR1 reads MNHNS; CDR2 reads SASEGT. Trimming pared 3 bases from V and 9 bases from J, leaving 14 bases between. CDR3 coding DNA: TGTGCCAGCAGTGATGCGGGCACTACGAGCTACACCTTC. Protein product: CASSDAGTTSYTF.

The table lists this clonotype with a few counts. This chain uses TRBV20-1 with TRBJ2-6; D gene uncertain. V was trimmed by 0 bases and J by 2 bases, leaving 8 bases between them. Germline-derived CDR1 and CDR2 are DFQATT and SNEGSKA (reference sequence). This CDR3 is built from 15 residues. For the CDR3, the DNA is TGCAGTGCTAGAGATTGGGGAACTGGGGCCAACGTCCTGACTTTC. This codes for CSARDWGTGANVLTF.

This chain uses TRBV11-2 with TRBJ1-2; D uncertain. The germline CDR1 and CDR2 sequences are SGHAT and FQNNGV. Trimming removed 5 bases at V and 4 bases at J, with 17 bases between. The CDR3 has 15 residues. The CDR3 sequence: CASSESSTAGYGYTF. In DNA, the CDR3 is TGTGCCAGCAGCGAGAGTAGTACCGCCGGCTATGGCTACACCTTC.

The V call is TRBV5-1, the J call TRBJ1-1; D remains ambiguous. Germline V CDR1 and CDR2: SGHRS, YFSETQ. The CDR3 is 14 amino acids. Trimming left V 4 bases short and J 1 base short, with 11 bases between. DNA of the CDR3: TGCGCCAGCAGCCCCGCACCACAGAACACTGAAGCTTTCTTT. Residues: CASSPAPQNTEAFF.

V usage is TRBV20-1 and J usage is TRBJ1-1; TRBD1 is a possible D gene (5 bases). CDR1 is DFQATT, CDR2 SNEGSKA, per germline (reference sequence). Between the trimmed V and J ends, which lost 2 bases and 1 base, there was a span of 11 bases. The CDR3 is 14 residues long. CDR3 bases: TGCAGTGCTAGAAGAGTGGGGACGAACACTGAAGCTTTCTTT. It codes for CSARRVGTNTEAFF.

J is TRBJ2-1 and V is TRBV27; D may be TRBD1 (6 bases). This CDR3 spans 15 amino acids. The germline V gene encodes CDR1 MNHEY and CDR2 SMNVEV (reference sequence). Trimming removed 2 bases at V and 8 bases at J, with 16 bases between. The CDR3 nucleotides read TGTGCCAGCAGTTTAACGCAGGGGAATAGCTATGAGCAGTTCTTC. It specifies CASSLTQGNSYEQFF.

The V gene is TRBV28, the J gene TRBJ1-2, with D possibly matching TRBD1 (6 bases). Germline V gene sequence: CDR1 MDHEN, CDR2 SYDVKM. The CDR3 is made up of 14 amino acids. The ends were cut back, 6 bases at V and 8 bases at J, with 19 bases in the middle. CDR3 coding DNA: TGTGCCAGCAGCCCAGGGGCCGGCGCCTACGGCTACACCTTC. It is translated as CASSPGAGAYGYTF.

This clonotype was picked up many times. The chain recombines TRBV20-1 with TRBJ2-4, with TRBD2 identical over 9 bases. V was clipped by 3 bases and J by 6 bases; unmatched bases: 9. From germline, CDR1 is DFQATT and CDR2 SNEGSKA (reference sequence). The CDR3 length is 15 residues. CDR3 nucleotides: TGCAGTGCTAGTCGGGGTAGCGGGGGTACAAACATTCAGTACTTC. Translating it yields CSASRGSGGTNIQYF.

This clonotype was counted only a few times. The chain links TRBV7-8 to TRBJ2-7, with 7 bases fitting TRBD2. The CDR3 is 18 amino acids. The V gene end was trimmed by 8 bases and the J gene end by 0 bases; junction bases not matched to a gene: 19. Germline-derived CDR1 and CDR2 are SGHVS and FQNEAQ. CDR3 amino acids: CASRPPWRTASGSYEQYV. The CDR3 DNA is TGTGCCAGCCGACCCCCTTGGCGAACGGCTAGCGGCTCCTACGAGCAGTACGTC.

This clonotype was detected many times. This chain connects TRBV5-1 to TRBJ2-5; the D gene is possibly TRBD1 (5 bases). CDR1 is SGHRS and CDR2 is YFSETQ in the germline V gene. This CDR3 region has 14 residues. The V end lost 0 bases, the J end lost 3 bases, and 9 bases lay between the germline ends. The CDR3 loop is CASSLEGRKETQYF. CDR3 nucleotide sequence: TGCGCCAGCAGCTTGGAGGGGCGTAAAGAGACCCAGTACTTC. Looking up the rest from reference TRBV5-1 and TRBJ2-5 gives the full variable domain: KAGVTQTPRYLIKTRGQQVTLSCSPISGHRSVSWYQQTPGQGLQFLFEYFSETQRNKGNFPGRFSGRQFSNSRSEMNVSTLELGDSALYLCASSLEGRKETQYFGPGTRLLVL.

This clonotype was seen a handful of times. The V and J genes are TRBV2 and TRBJ2-2, with no clear D. The CDR3 is 14 amino acids. Trimming left V 6 bases short and J 4 bases short, with 12 bases between. In germline, CDR1 is SNHLY, CDR2 FYNNEI. CDR3 nucleotide sequence: TGTGCCAGCAGGAGGTTAGCAGCCACCGGGGAGCTGTTTTTT. This sequence encodes CASRRLAATGELFF.

This clonotype was found many times. This chain links TRBV5-1 with TRBJ1-4, with a weak D call TRBD1 (6 bases). The CDR3 totals 15 residues. V shed 4 bases and J shed 2 bases, with 12 bases lying between them. The V gene's germline CDR1 is SGHRS and CDR2 YFSETQ. The CDR3 DNA reads as TGCGCCAGCAGCCTGAGGGGGGTCACTAATGAAAAACTGTTTTTT. As protein: CASSLRGVTNEKLFF.

This clonotype was counted a few times. The chain joins TRBV7-2 to TRBJ1-3, with D uncertain. CDR1 and CDR2 from the germline V gene are SGHTA and FQGNSA. The CDR3 totals 16 residues. V gave up 6 bases and J gave up 0 bases, with 15 bases separating them. CDR3 in amino acids: CASRFQGYPSGNTIYF. DNA for the CDR3: TGTGCCAGCAGGTTCCAAGGTTACCCCTCTGGAAACACCATATATTTT. Variable domain in full (rest from reference TRBV7-2 and TRBJ1-3): GAGVSQSPSNKVTEKGKDVELRCDPISGHTALYWYRQSLGQGLEFLIYFQGNSAPDKSGLPSDRFSAERTGGSVSTLTIQRTQQEDSAVYLCASRFQGYPSGNTIYFGEGSWLTVV.